The rows below give T cell receptor beta chains drawn from one sample of a study of identical twins. TCRdb redid the calling of the 5' RACE reads with MiXCR, one entry per CDR3 protein. The top ten hold roughly 14% of the sample, which has under 300,000 distinct CDR3 sequences, 5% to 7% seen once. These data are also associated with another study on T cells expressing NK-cell markers.

The sample consisted of CD8+ T cells sorted from blood. The receptors were gathered from a woman aged 18-29 years in good health. CDR3s include the opening cysteine and the closing phenylalanine or tryptophan. The order of the fields is clone size, J gene, D gene, V gene, CDR3 protein, CDR3 DNA. D genes are given only for firm matches. Expanded clones are given a class, and other clones once, few, many or no size at all.

size: -
J: TRBJ2-1
D: TRBD2
V: TRBV20-1
CDR3: CSARDPTSGTYNEQFF
DNA: TGCAGTGCTAGAGATCCGACTAGCGGGACTTACAATGAGCAGTTCTTC

size: -
J: TRBJ2-7
D: -
V: TRBV5-1
CDR3: CASSAGQFYEQYF
DNA: TGCGCCAGCAGCGCCGGACAGTTCTACGAGCAGTACTTC

size: many
J: TRBJ1-2
D: -
V: TRBV6-1
CDR3: CASSRDGGGSYGYTF
DNA: TGTGCCAGCAGTAGAGATGGTGGGGGCAGCTATGGCTACACCTTC

size: few
J: TRBJ2-7
D: -
V: TRBV4-1
CDR3: CASSQDFFSVADSYEQYF
DNA: TGCGCCAGCAGCCAAGATTTTTTTAGTGTGGCAGATTCCTACGAGCAGTACTTC

size: -
J: TRBJ2-7
D: -
V: TRBV20-1
CDR3: CSARGGDTYEQYF
DNA: TGCAGTGCTAGGGGGGGGGACACCTACGAGCAGTACTTC

size: many
J: TRBJ2-7
D: -
V: TRBV25-1
CDR3: CASSEGQRERKYEQYF
DNA: TGTGCCAGCAGTGAAGGCCAAAGGGAAAGGAAATACGAGCAGTACTTC

size: many
J: TRBJ2-3
D: -
V: TRBV12-3/TRBV12-4
CDR3: CASSLSASTDTQYF
DNA: TGTGCCAGCAGTTTATCGGCTAGCACAGATACGCAGTATTTT

size: few
J: TRBJ2-1
D: -
V: TRBV9
CDR3: CASSGGLNEQFF
DNA: TGTGCCAGCAGCGGCGGCTTGAATGAGCAGTTCTTC

size: few
J: TRBJ2-7
D: -
V: TRBV12-5
CDR3: CASDEGRDYEQYF
DNA: TGTGCTAGTGATGAGGGCAGGGACTACGAGCAGTACTTC

size: few
J: TRBJ2-1
D: TRBD2
V: TRBV25-1
CDR3: CASIGGGSYNEQFF
DNA: TGTGCCAGCATTGGCGGGGGGTCCTACAATGAGCAGTTCTTC

size: many
J: TRBJ1-4
D: -
V: TRBV15
CDR3: CATSREGKLFF
DNA: TGTGCCACCAGCAGAGAGGGAAAACTGTTTTTT

size: many
J: TRBJ2-1
D: TRBD2
V: TRBV7-2
CDR3: CASRITSGSYNEQFF
DNA: TGTGCCAGCAGGATCACTAGCGGGAGTTACAATGAGCAGTTCTTC

size: many
J: TRBJ1-5
D: -
V: TRBV7-9
CDR3: CASSLGGSDQPQHF
DNA: TGTGCCAGCAGCTTAGGTGGGAGCGATCAGCCCCAGCATTTT

size: many
J: TRBJ1-5
D: -
V: TRBV5-6
CDR3: CASSSSGSNQPQHF
DNA: TGTGCCAGCAGCTCCTCAGGGAGCAATCAGCCCCAGCATTTT

size: -
J: TRBJ1-2
D: -
V: TRBV7-2
CDR3: CASSYKTNRYGYTF
DNA: TGTGCCAGCAGTTATAAGACCAATCGTTATGGCTACACCTTC

size: -
J: TRBJ2-7
D: TRBD2
V: TRBV5-5
CDR3: CASSFGLAGGINEQYF
DNA: TGTGCCAGCAGCTTCGGACTAGCGGGAGGGATCAACGAGCAGTACTTC

size: -
J: TRBJ1-2
D: -
V: TRBV6-5
CDR3: CASSAGLGGYTF
DNA: TGTGCCAGCAGTGCCGGCCTGGGGGGCTACACCTTC

size: -
J: TRBJ2-1
D: -
V: TRBV2
CDR3: CASRGPNSYNEQFF
DNA: TGTGCCAGCAGAGGTCCCAATTCCTACAATGAGCAGTTCTTC

size: few
J: TRBJ1-5
D: -
V: TRBV11-2
CDR3: CASSLSTGQPQHF
DNA: TGTGCCAGCAGCTTATCTACCGGTCAGCCCCAGCATTTT

size: few
J: TRBJ1-6
D: -
V: TRBV6-1
CDR3: CATSTGGMVSPLHF
DNA: TGTGCCACCTCGACGGGGGGAATGGTGTCACCCCTCCACTTT

size: few
J: TRBJ2-6
D: -
V: TRBV30
CDR3: CAWVGYIGNNVLTF
DNA: TGTGCCTGGGTGGGGTACATCGGAAACAACGTCCTGACTTTC

size: few
J: TRBJ2-1
D: TRBD2
V: TRBV11-1
CDR3: CASSLRRAGGPSYNEQFF
DNA: TGTGCCAGCAGCTTGCGTCGAGCGGGGGGGCCCTCCTACAATGAGCAGTTCTTC